This T cell receptor beta chain was sequenced during a study of Ad26.COV2.S vaccination and SARS-CoV-2 variants. Treatment here: about 20 received Ad26.COV2.S at low or high dose, single or two shots; roughly 5 received placebo; per-sample allocation not given. Following the first vaccine or placebo injection, samples were taken on day 63. Expression of Wuhan-strain SARS-CoV-2 spike came from the Ad26 vector that formed the vaccine. Per the germline V gene, CDR1 is SSHAT and CDR2 is FNYEAQ (reference sequence). The CDR3 is made up of 18 amino acids. To note about this clone: What it binds is not known. Germline and junction disagree at one end, which may indicate a read error.

Sequencing used immunoSEQ multiplex PCR; TCRdb keeps in-frame clones, though not all of them. Counted here are about 680,000 clones, more than 70% occurring once; the ten biggest clones make up about 1.5%. Points from the study as a whole: Vaccine and placebo recipients had similar non-spike TCR breadth.

This sample comprised peripheral blood, obtained in a trial of Ad26.COV2.S vaccine versus placebo. The chain recombines TRBV7-7 with TRBJ2-2; 12 bases fit TRBD2. This sequence originates from a person aged 18-60 years who received the Ad26.COV2.S COVID-19 vaccine or a placebo. The CDR3 DNA reads TGTGCTAGCAGCTCCCGACCTAGCGGGAGGGTGGACACCGGGGAGCTGTTTTTT. It translates to CASSSRPSGRVDTGELFF.